Shown below are 14 T cell receptor beta chains from a single sample sequenced in a study of follicular helper T cells after annual influenza vaccination. Some clones are missing from TCRdb's copy, which holds only in-frame ones; the method was immunoSEQ multiplex PCR. The repertoire consists of more than 10,000 clones, with roughly 86% occurring once and the leading ten covering around 0.86%. Noted time point: 2014-2015 season, pre-vaccination. The material was CXCR5- memory CD4+ T cells sorted from blood, obtained on the day of influenza vaccination. The receptors originated from an adult who received the influenza vaccine.

The chain recombines TRBV29-1 with TRBJ1-2; 9 bases line up with TRBD1. The CDR3 has 15 residues. Germline V gives CDR1 SQVTM, CDR2 ANQGSEA. The V gene end was trimmed by 2 bases and the J gene end by 4 bases; junction bases not matched to a gene: 8. The DNA of the CDR3 is TGCAGCGTTGAACTTCACAGGGGGCGCACCTATGGCTACACCTTC. Protein: CSVELHRGRTYGYTF. The entire variable domain, with the rest obtained from reference TRBV29-1 and TRBJ1-2, is as follows: SAVISQKPSRDICQRGTSLTIQCQVDSQVTMMFWYRQQPGQSLTLIATANQGSEATYESGFVIDKFPISRPNLTFSTLTVSNMSPEDSSIYLCSVELHRGRTYGYTFGSGTRLTVV.

The chain combines TRBV5-1 with TRBJ2-2; the D gene is possibly TRBD1 (5 bases). CDR1 SGHRS and CDR2 YFSETQ come from the germline V gene. The CDR3 has 16 residues. With 4 bases removed from V and 0 bases from J, the gap between germline ends came to 13 bases. CDR3 bases: TGCGCCAGCAGCCTGCTTGGGGCATCGAACACCGGGGAGCTGTTTTTT. The encoded protein is CASSLLGASNTGELFF.

The chain uses TRBV6-6 and TRBJ2-3; perhaps D is TRBD1 or TRBD2 (5 bases each). Deletions cut 5 bases from V and 6 bases from J, with 15 bases between. The length of the CDR3 is 14 residues. Germline values: CDR1 MNHNY, CDR2 SVGAGI (reference sequence). DNA of the CDR3: TGTGCCAGCAGTACCGGGACGGCGTTTGATACGCAGTATTTT. Translated: CASSTGTAFDTQYF.

The V and J genes are TRBV30 and TRBJ2-1, with 7 bases matching TRBD2. Germline lookup yields CDR1 GTSNPN and CDR2 SVGIG (reference sequence). CDR3 length: 13 amino acids. Trimming took 3 bases from V and 7 from J; bases not matched to a gene: 6. DNA of the CDR3: TGTGCCTGGAGCGGGGGGAGTAAGAATGAGCAGTTCTTC. Protein sequence: CAWSGGSKNEQFF.

V is TRBV9 and J is TRBJ2-2; 9 nucleotides line up with TRBD2. This CDR3 is 15 amino acids long. The germline V gene encodes CDR1 SGDLS and CDR2 YYNGEE. Unmatched junction bases numbered 7, after V lost 0 bases and J lost 10 bases. Written as DNA, the CDR3 is TGTGCCAGCAGCGTAGTGGCTAGCGGGACTGTGGAGCTGTTTTTT. Translated, it gives CASSVVASGTVELFF.

The rearrangement joins TRBV7-6 to TRBJ2-2; perhaps TRBD1 as D (5 bases). Trimming pared 1 base from V and 6 bases from J, leaving 12 bases between. Per germline, CDR1 SGHVS and CDR2 FNYEAQ. CDR3 length: 15 residues. CDR3 residues: CASSLVVGEAGELFF. The DNA of the CDR3 is TGTGCCAGCAGCTTAGTAGTAGGGGAAGCCGGGGAGCTGTTTTTT.

V and J are TRBV10-3 and TRBJ2-7; 9 bases line up with TRBD1. The J segment lost 5 bases and the V segment lost 0 bases, leaving 8 bases of the junction unmatched. Germline CDR1 and CDR2: ENHRY and SYGVKD. CDR3 length: 16 residues. This CDR3 reads CAISESTGGVRNEQYF. CDR3 nucleotides: TGTGCCATCAGTGAGTCTACAGGGGGCGTCAGGAACGAGCAGTACTTC.

This clone was seen only a few times. The chain recombines TRBV11-3 with TRBJ1-1; no clear D gene. Germline CDR1 is SGHNT and CDR2 is YENEEA. This CDR3 region has 16 residues. Trimming cost V 2 bases and J 0 bases, with 13 bases left between them. The CDR3 is CASSLLFGSMNTEAFF. The CDR3 DNA reads as TGTGCCAGCAGCTTACTTTTCGGCAGCATGAACACTGAAGCTTTCTTT.

The chain uses TRBV20-1 and TRBJ2-7; D gene uncertain. CDR3 length: 11 amino acids. V was clipped by 3 bases and J by 11 bases, with 14 bases between them. The V gene's germline CDR1 is DFQATT and CDR2 SNEGSKA (reference sequence). CDR3 sequence reads: CSARTRRMEYF. CDR3 DNA: TGCAGTGCTAGGACCAGACGGATGGAGTACTTC.

The V and J genes are TRBV5-6 and TRBJ2-7, with TRBD1 as a possible D gene (6 bases). V gave up 0 bases and J gave up 1 base, with 11 bases separating them. Germline CDR1 SGHDT, CDR2 YYEEEE. CDR3 length: 15 amino acids. Written as DNA, the CDR3 is TGTGCCAGCAGCTTGGCAGGGGTAGGATCCTACGAGCAGTACTTC. Its protein is CASSLAGVGSYEQYF.

The CDR3 DNA sequence: TGTGCCAGCAGAGCGGGACAGCAAAACTATGGCTACACCTTC. Protein: CASRAGQQNYGYTF. The V gene is TRBV28, the J gene TRBJ1-2, with TRBD1 matching 7 bases. This CDR3 has 14 residues. Losses at the gene ends were 6 bases for V and 2 bases for J; bases not matched to a gene: 6. The germline CDR1 and CDR2 sequences are MDHEN and SYDVKM.

This rearrangement joins TRBV4-3 to TRBJ2-3, with D possibly matching TRBD1 (6 bases). Germline V CDR1 and CDR2: LGHNA, YSLEER. This CDR3 contains 16 residues. Trimming took 0 bases from V and 0 from J, leaving 10 bases between them. The CDR3 DNA is TGCGCCAGCAGCCAAGAGACAGGACGCAGCACAGATACGCAGTATTTT. This gives the protein CASSQETGRSTDTQYF.

The chain is built from TRBV19 and TRBJ2-5, with D possibly being TRBD1 (6 bases). This CDR3 spans 13 amino acids. CDR1 LNHDA and CDR2 SQIVND come from the germline V gene (reference sequence). V shed 4 bases and J shed 6 bases, with 12 bases lying between them. The CDR3 DNA follows: TGTGCCAGTAGTAAACAGGGTCGTCAGACCCAGTACTTC. Amino acid sequence: CASSKQGRQTQYF. The complete variable domain, with remaining parts taken from reference TRBV19 and TRBJ2-5, reads DGGITQSPKYLFRKEGQNVTLSCEQNLNHDAMYWYRQDPGQGLRLIYYSQIVNDFQKGDIAEGYSVSREKKESFPLTVTSAQKNPTAFYLCASSKQGRQTQYFGPGTRLLVL.

The CDR3 is CASGRSETQYF. The CDR3 DNA sequence: TGTGCCAGTGGGCGGTCAGAGACCCAGTACTTC. V usage is TRBV28 and J usage is TRBJ2-5; D ambiguous. The CDR3 totals 11 residues. Trimming removed 9 bases at V and 4 bases at J, with 9 bases between. Germline V lookup: CDR1 MDHEN, CDR2 SYDVKM.